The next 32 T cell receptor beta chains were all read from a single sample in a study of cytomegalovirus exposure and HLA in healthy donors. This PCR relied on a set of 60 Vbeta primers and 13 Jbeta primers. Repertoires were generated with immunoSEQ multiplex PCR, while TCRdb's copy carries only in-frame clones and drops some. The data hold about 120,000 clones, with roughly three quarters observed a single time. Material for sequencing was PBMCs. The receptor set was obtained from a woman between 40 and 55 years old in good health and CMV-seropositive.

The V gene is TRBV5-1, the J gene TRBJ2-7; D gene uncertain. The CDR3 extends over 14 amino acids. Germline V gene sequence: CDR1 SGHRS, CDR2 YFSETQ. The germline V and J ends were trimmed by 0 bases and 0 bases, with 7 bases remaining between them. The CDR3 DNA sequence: TGCGCCAGCAGCTTGGTTGTCGGCTCCTACGAGCAGTACTTC. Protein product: CASSLVVGSYEQYF.

As DNA, the CDR3 is TGTGCCAGCAGCTCTAGGACAGAGAACTACGAGCAGTACTTC. It specifies CASSSRTENYEQYF. The V and J genes are TRBV7-9 and TRBJ2-7; D possibly corresponds to TRBD1 (6 bases). Per germline, CDR1 SEHNR and CDR2 FQNEAQ (reference sequence). The ends were cut back, 4 bases at V and 3 bases at J, with 13 bases in the middle. This CDR3 contains 14 residues.

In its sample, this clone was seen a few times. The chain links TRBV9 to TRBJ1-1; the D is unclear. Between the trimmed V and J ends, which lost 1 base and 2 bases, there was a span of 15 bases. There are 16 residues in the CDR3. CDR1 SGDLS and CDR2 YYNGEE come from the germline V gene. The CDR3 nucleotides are TGTGCCAGCAGCGTACTATCGGGAGTCGAAAACACTGAAGCTTTCTTT. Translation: CASSVLSGVENTEAFF.

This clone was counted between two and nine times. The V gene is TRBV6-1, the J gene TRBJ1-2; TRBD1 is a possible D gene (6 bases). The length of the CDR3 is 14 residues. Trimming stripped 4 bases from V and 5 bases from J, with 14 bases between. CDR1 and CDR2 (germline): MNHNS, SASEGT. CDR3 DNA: TGTGCCAGCAGTGGTATTGACAGGACTTATGGCTACACCTTC. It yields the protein CASSGIDRTYGYTF.

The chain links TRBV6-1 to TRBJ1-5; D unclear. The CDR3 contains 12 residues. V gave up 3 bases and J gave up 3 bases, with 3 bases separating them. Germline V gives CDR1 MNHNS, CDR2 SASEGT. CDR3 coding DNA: TGTGCCAGCAGTGATCTCAATCAGCCCCAGCATTTT. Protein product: CASSDLNQPQHF.

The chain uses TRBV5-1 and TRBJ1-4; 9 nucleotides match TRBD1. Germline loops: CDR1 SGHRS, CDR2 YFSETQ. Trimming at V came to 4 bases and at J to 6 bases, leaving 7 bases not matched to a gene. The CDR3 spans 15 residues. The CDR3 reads CASSPGGQGYEKLFF. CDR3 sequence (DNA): TGCGCCAGCAGCCCCGGGGGACAGGGATATGAAAAACTGTTTTTT.

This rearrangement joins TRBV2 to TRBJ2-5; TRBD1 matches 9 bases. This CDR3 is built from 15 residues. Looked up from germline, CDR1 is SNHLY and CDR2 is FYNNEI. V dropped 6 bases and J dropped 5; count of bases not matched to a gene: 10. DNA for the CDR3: TGTGCCAGCAGGAAGGAGGGACAGGGAGGGGAGACCCAGTACTTC. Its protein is CASRKEGQGGETQYF.

CDR3 residues: CATRTSKRGVGEQYF. In DNA, the CDR3 is TGTGCCACCCGAACCAGTAAGCGGGGGGTGGGGGAGCAGTACTTC. The chain uses TRBV27 and TRBJ2-7, with TRBD2 identical over 9 bases. This CDR3 contains 15 residues. The germline CDR1 and CDR2 sequences are MNHEY and SMNVEV (reference sequence). V shed 10 bases and J 7 bases; nucleotides not matched to a gene: 17.

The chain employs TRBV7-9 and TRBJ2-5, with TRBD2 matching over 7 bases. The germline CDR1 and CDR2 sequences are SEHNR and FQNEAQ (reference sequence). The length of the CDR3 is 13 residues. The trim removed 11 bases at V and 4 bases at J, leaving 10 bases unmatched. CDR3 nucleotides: TGTGCCGGGGTGATAGCGGGTCGAGAGACCCAGTACTTC. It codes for CAGVIAGRETQYF. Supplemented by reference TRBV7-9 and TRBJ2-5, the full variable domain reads DTGVSQNPRHKITKRGQNVTFRCDPISEHNRLYWYRQTLGQGPEFLTYFQNEAQLEKSRLLSDRFSAERPKGSFSTLEIQRTEQGDSAMYLCAGVIAGRETQYFGPGTRLLVL.

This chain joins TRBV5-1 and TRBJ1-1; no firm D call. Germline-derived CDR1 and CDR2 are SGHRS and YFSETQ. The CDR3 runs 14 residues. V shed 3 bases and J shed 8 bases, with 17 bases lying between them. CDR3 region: CASSSTVTHEEAFF. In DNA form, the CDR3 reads TGCGCCAGCAGCTCCACCGTAACTCATGAAGAAGCTTTCTTT.

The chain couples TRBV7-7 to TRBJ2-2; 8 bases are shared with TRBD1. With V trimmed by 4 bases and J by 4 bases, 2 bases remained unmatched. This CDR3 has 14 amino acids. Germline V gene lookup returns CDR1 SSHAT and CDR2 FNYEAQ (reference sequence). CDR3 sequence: CASSSGQATGELFF. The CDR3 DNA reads TGTGCCAGCAGCTCGGGACAGGCCACCGGGGAGCTGTTTTTT.

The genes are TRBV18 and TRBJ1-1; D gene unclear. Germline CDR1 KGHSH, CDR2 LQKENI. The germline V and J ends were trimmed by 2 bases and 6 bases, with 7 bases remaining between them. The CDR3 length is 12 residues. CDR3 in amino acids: CASSPNIPEAFF. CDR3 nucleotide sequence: TGTGCCAGCTCACCAAACATCCCTGAAGCTTTCTTT.

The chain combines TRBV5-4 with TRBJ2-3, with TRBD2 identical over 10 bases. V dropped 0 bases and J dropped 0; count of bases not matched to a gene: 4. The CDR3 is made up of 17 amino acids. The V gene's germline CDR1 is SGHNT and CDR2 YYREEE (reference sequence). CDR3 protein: CASSLVLAGASTDTQYF. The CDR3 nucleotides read TGTGCCAGCAGCTTGGTCCTAGCGGGGGCTAGCACAGATACGCAGTATTTT.

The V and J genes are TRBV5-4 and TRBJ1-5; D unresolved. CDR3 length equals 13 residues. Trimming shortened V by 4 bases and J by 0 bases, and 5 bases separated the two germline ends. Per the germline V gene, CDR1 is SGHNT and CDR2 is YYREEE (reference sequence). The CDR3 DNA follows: TGTGCCAGCAGCCTTAATAGCAATCAGCCCCAGCATTTT. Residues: CASSLNSNQPQHF.

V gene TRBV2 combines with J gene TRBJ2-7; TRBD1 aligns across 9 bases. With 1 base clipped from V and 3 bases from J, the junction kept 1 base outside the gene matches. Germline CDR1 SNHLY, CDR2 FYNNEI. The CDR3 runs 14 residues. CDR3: CASSEGDRDYEQYF. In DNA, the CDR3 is TGTGCCAGCAGTGAAGGGGACAGGGACTACGAGCAGTACTTC. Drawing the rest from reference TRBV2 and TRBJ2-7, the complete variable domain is EPEVTQTPSHQVTQMGQEVILRCVPISNHLYFYWYRQILGQKVEFLVSFYNNEISEKSEIFDDQFSVERPDGSNFTLKIRSTKLEDSAMYFCASSEGDRDYEQYFGPGTRLTVT.

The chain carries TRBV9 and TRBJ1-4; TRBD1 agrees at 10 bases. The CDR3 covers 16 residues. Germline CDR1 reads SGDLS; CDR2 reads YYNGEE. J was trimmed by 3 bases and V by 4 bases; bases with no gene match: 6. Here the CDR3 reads CASSKDRGRSNEKLFF. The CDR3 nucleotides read TGTGCCAGCAGCAAGGACAGGGGGAGGTCTAATGAAAAACTGTTTTTT. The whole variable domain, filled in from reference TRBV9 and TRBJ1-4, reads DSGVTQTPKHLITATGQRVTLRCSPRSGDLSVYWYQQSLDQGLQFLIQYYNGEERAKGNILERFSAQQFPDLHSELNLSSLELGDSALYFCASSKDRGRSNEKLFFGSGTQLSVL.

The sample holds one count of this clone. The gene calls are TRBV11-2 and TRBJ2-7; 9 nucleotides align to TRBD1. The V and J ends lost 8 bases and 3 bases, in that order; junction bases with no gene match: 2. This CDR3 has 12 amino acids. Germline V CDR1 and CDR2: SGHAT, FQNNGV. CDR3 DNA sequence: TGTGCCAGCGGACAGGGGTACTACGAGCAGTACTTC. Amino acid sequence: CASGQGYYEQYF.

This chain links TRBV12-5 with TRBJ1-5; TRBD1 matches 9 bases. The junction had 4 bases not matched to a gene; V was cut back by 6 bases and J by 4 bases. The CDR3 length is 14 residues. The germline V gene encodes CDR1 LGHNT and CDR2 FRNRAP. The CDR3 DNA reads TGTGCTAGTGGCCCGGACAGGGGAAATCAGCCCCAGCATTTT. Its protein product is CASGPDRGNQPQHF.

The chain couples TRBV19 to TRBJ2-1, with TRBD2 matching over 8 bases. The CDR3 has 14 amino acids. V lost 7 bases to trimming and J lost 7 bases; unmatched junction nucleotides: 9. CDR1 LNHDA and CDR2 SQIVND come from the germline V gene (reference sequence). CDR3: CASNSGGTVNEQFF. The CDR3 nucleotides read TGTGCCAGTAATTCGGGGGGGACGGTAAATGAGCAGTTCTTC.

CDR3 sequence reads: CASSSKTSGGKETQYF. In DNA form, the CDR3 reads TGTGCCAGCAGCTCTAAGACTAGCGGGGGAAAAGAGACCCAGTACTTC. The genes are TRBV11-3 and TRBJ2-5; 12 bases line up with TRBD2. Looked up from germline, CDR1 is SGHNT and CDR2 is YENEEA. Unmatched junction bases numbered 6, after V lost 4 bases and J lost 3 bases. The CDR3 is made up of 16 amino acids.

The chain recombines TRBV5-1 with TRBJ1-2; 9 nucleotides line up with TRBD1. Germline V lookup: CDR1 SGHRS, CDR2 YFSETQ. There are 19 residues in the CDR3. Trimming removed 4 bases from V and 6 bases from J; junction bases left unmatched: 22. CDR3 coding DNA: TGCGCCAGCAGCCCGTGGGACAGGGTATTTCCTAGACCCATCCATGGCTACACCTTC. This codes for CASSPWDRVFPRPIHGYTF.

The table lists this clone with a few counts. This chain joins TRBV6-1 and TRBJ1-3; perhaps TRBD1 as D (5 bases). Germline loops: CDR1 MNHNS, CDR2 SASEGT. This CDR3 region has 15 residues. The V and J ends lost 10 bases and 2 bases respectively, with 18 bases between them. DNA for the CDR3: TGTGCCATGACCTCTGGGGGGATGACTGGAAACACCATATATTTT. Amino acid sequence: CAMTSGGMTGNTIYF.

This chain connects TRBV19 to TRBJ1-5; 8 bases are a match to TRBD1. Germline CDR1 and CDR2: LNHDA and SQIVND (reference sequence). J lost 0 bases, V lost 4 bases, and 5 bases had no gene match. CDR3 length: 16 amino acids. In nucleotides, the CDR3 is TGTGCCAGTAGTACCCGGGACAGGAGTAGCAATCAGCCCCAGCATTTT. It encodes CASSTRDRSSNQPQHF. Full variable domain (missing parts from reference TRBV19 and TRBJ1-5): DGGITQSPKYLFRKEGQNVTLSCEQNLNHDAMYWYRQDPGQGLRLIYYSQIVNDFQKGDIAEGYSVSREKKESFPLTVTSAQKNPTAFYLCASSTRDRSSNQPQHFGDGTRLSIL.

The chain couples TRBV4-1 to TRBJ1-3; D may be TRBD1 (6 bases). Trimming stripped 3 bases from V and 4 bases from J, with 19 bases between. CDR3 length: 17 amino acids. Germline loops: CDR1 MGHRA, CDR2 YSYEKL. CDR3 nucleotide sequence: TGCGCCAGCAGCCAGCCATTACAGGGAGCGGCGGGAAACACCATATATTTT. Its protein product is CASSQPLQGAAGNTIYF.

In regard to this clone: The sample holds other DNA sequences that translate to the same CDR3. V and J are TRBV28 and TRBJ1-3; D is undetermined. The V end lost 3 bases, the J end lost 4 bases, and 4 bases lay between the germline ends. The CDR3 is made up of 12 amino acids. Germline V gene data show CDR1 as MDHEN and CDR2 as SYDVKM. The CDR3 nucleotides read TGTGCCAGCAGTTTTAGAGGAAACACCATATATTTT. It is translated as CASSFRGNTIYF.

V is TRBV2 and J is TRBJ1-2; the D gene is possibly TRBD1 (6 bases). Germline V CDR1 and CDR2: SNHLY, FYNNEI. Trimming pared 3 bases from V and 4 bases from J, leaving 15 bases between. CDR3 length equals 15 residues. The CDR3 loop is CASSEGAASRYGYTF. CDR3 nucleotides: TGTGCCAGCAGTGAGGGGGCGGCTTCTCGCTATGGCTACACCTTC.

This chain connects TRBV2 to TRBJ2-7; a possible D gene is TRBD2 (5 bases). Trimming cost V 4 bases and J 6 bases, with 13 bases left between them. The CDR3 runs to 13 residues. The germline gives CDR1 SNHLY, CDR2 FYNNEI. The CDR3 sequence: CASSATRVVEQYF. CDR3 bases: TGTGCCAGCAGTGCCACTAGAGTCGTCGAGCAGTACTTC. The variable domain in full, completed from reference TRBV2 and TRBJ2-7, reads EPEVTQTPSHQVTQMGQEVILRCVPISNHLYFYWYRQILGQKVEFLVSFYNNEISEKSEIFDDQFSVERPDGSNFTLKIRSTKLEDSAMYFCASSATRVVEQYFGPGTRLTVT.

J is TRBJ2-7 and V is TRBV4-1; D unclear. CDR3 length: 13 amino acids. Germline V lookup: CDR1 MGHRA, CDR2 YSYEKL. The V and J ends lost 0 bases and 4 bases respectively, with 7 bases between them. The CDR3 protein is CASSQEPRYEQYF. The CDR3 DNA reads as TGCGCCAGCAGCCAAGAGCCCAGGTACGAGCAGTACTTC.

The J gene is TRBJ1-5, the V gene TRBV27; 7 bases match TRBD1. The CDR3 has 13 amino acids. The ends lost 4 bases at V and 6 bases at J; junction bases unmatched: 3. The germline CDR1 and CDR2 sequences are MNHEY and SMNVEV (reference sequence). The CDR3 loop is CASSYRGGQPQHF. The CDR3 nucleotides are TGTGCCAGCAGTTACAGGGGAGGTCAGCCCCAGCATTTT.

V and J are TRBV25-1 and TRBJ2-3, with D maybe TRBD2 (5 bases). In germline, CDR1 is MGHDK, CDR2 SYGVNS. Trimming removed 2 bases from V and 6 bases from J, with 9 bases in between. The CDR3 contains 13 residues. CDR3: CASSEEGKDTQYF. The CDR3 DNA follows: TGTGCCAGCAGTGAAGAGGGAAAGGATACGCAGTATTTT.

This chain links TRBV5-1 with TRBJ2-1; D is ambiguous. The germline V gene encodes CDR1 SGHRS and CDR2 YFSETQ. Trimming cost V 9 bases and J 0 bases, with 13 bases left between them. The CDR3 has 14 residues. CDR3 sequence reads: CAILHSNSYNEQFF. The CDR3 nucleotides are TGCGCCATCCTCCACAGCAACTCCTACAATGAGCAGTTCTTC. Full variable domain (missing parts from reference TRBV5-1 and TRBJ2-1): KAGVTQTPRYLIKTRGQQVTLSCSPISGHRSVSWYQQTPGQGLQFLFEYFSETQRNKGNFPGRFSGRQFSNSRSEMNVSTLELGDSALYLCAILHSNSYNEQFFGPGTRLTVL.

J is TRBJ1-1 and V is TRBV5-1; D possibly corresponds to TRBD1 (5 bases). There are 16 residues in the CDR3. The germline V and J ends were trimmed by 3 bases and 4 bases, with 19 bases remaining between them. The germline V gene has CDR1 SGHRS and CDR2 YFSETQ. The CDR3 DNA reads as TGCGCCAGCAGCTCACACGTCACAGGCCGTACCACTGAAGCTTTCTTT. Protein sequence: CASSSHVTGRTTEAFF.